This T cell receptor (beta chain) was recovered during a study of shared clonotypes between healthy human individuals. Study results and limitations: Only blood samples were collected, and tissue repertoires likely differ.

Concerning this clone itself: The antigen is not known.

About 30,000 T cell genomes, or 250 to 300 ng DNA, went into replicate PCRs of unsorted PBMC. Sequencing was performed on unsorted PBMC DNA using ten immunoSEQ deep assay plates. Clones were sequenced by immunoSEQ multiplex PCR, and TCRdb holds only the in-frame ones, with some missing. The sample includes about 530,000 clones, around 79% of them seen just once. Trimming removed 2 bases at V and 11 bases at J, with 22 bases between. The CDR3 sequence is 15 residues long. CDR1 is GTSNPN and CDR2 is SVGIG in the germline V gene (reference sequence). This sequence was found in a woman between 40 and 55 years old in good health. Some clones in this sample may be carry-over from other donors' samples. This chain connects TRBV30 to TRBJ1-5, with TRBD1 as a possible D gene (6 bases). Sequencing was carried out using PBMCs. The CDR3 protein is CAWSSPQTGWLTQHF. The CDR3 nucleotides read TGTGCCTGGAGTTCCCCCCAGACAGGCTGGCTGACCCAGCATTTT.